This TCR beta chain was recovered during a study of human T cells and chemical hapten exposure. The time point here: patch test 1, 2 weeks after DPC sensitization. Treatment given: therapeutic diphenylcyclopropenone sensitization with weekly scalp DPC. Via MiXCR, TCRdb re-called the RACE reads, giving one row per CDR3 protein. Among roughly 190,000 distinct CDR3 sequences listed, 20% to 25% were seen once. Trimming removed 6 bases at V and 4 bases at J, with 18 bases between. The germline V gene has CDR1 ENHRY and CDR2 SYGVKD. The CDR3 consists of 16 residues. This clonotype was recorded many times. Sequencing used whole blood, obtained in connection with sensitization to the hapten diphenylcyclopropenone (DPC). The source of this sequence is a woman in her forties or fifties with alopecia areata. Some clones in this sample may be carry-over from other donors' samples. The gene calls are TRBV10-3 and TRBJ2-2; unclear D gene. The CDR3 DNA sequence: TGTGCCATCAGCTTTACTGTTGGGCTTGGCACCGGGGAGCTGTTTTTT. Protein sequence: CAISFTVGLGTGELFF.